This T cell receptor (beta chain) comes out of a study of T cell changes during pregnancy in multiple sclerosis. This CDR3 is 13 amino acids long. With 5 bases removed from V and 7 bases from J, the gap between germline ends came to 12 bases. Germline CDR1 is SEHNR and CDR2 is FQNEAQ (reference sequence). TCRdb keeps only in-frame clones here, not all; method: immunoSEQ multiplex PCR. The sample lists about 58,000 clones, roughly 89% occurring once. Sequencing used CD4+ T cells from peripheral blood mononuclear cells, obtained after pregnancy. The receptor was isolated from a female donor in good health, enrolled as a control in a pregnancy study. V is TRBV7-9 and J is TRBJ2-1; D perhaps matches TRBD1 (5 bases). This chain's CDR3 is CASSPQGRNEQFF. In DNA form, the CDR3 reads TGTGCCAGCAGCCCCCAGGGCCGAAATGAGCAGTTCTTC.